A selection of T cell receptor beta chains follows, all from one sample in a study of HIV-infected patients and healthy controls. TCRdb independently ran MiXCR on the 5' RACE reads; one entry per CDR3 protein. The table has approximately 25,000 distinct CDR3 sequences, 8.5% to 9% seen once. Sequencing was carried out using blood. Receptor source: an adult in good health. Both conserved end residues are trimmed from each CDR3. Fields, in order: V gene, CDR3 protein.

TRBV28,ASSSVGVGSTEAF
TRBV5-4,ASSLDGSSYNSPLH
TRBV20-1,SARGGALDTEAF
TRBV28,ASTSWAGKGEKLF
TRBV12-3/TRBV12-4,ACRNGGGGTEAF
TRBV27,ASSLSPTVREQY
TRBV28,ASSNKRNQPQH
TRBV5-1,ASSLPGLANTDTQY
TRBV19,ASSPGTGGGYT
TRBV11-1,ASSFGADQPQH
TRBV2,ASSGGLAGYEQY
TRBV19,ASSIPGHPVNNEKLF
TRBV30,AWSVSQEYQPQH
TRBV10-3,AIAWSYGTDTQY
TRBV11-2,ASSLGPNSGNTIY
TRBV19,ATGRGMRQPQH
TRBV14,ASSQDRLAGAGDTQY
TRBV7-8,ASSLVGGANYGYT
TRBV20-1,SAPPEERYT
TRBV12-3/TRBV12-4,ASSLRDQPQH
TRBV5-1,ASSSAQRGVVSTDTQY
TRBV19,ASKVGGGLTDTQY
TRBV3-1,ASSHRVGGYGYT
TRBV5-5,ASSSVLGQTNTEAF
TRBV6-6,ASRDTGGSGANVLT
TRBV7-9,ASSFAADTQY
TRBV11-3,ASSLTSGRAFVVTEAF
TRBV5-1,ASSWTLDTEAF
TRBV4-1,ASSQADGVNQPQH
TRBV6-5,ASSYGLLGEQY
TRBV19,ASSAGTTNGDTQY